These 19 T cell receptor beta chains share one sample of origin, sequenced in a study of T cells in Graves' hyperthyroidism and ophthalmopathy. The TCR beta CDR3 regions underwent amplification using RNA transcripts as the source. An initial round of RT-PCR targeting the TCR CDR3 relied on the HTBI primer set. MiXCR was run by TCRdb on the multiplex PCR reads, yielding one entry per CDR3 protein. The table records 300,000 or so distinct CDR3 sequences, 15% to 20% of them present only once. The sequenced sample was blood. The source of these receptors is a man between 25 and 39 years old with Graves' hyperthyroidism.

This clonotype has a count of ten or more. The chain's CDR3 is CASSLFSGHGYTF. The CDR3 DNA follows: TGTGCCAGCAGTTTATTCTCGGGACATGGCTACACCTTC. The rearrangement links TRBV27 to TRBJ1-2, with D maybe TRBD1 (5 bases). The V gene lost 1 base and the J gene lost 6 bases, with 9 bases spanning the gap. The CDR3 contains 13 residues. Germline assignment: CDR1 MNHEY and CDR2 SMNVEV (reference sequence).

The sample holds many counts of this clonotype. This chain connects TRBV5-1 to TRBJ1-1; D gene uncertain. Trimming removed 2 bases at V and 1 base at J, with 12 bases between. The V gene's germline CDR1 is SGHRS and CDR2 YFSETQ. This CDR3 region has 15 residues. The CDR3 here is CASSFRPVGNTEAFF. CDR3 coding DNA: TGCGCCAGCAGCTTTCGGCCCGTGGGGAACACTGAAGCTTTCTTT.

In this sample, this clonotype turned up once. The gene calls are TRBV7-9 and TRBJ2-1; the match to TRBD1 covers 7 bases. CDR3 length: 13 amino acids. Germline CDR1 is SEHNR and CDR2 is FQNEAQ (reference sequence). V shed 6 bases, J shed 16 bases, and the junction held 15 bases outside the gene matches. In DNA form, the CDR3 reads TGTGCCAGCAGTCTAATCCGACAGGGACAAATCTTCTTC. It specifies CASSLIRQGQIFF. Looking up the rest from reference TRBV7-9 and TRBJ2-1 gives the full variable domain: DTGVSQNPRHKITKRGQNVTFRCDPISEHNRLYWYRQTLGQGPEFLTYFQNEAQLEKSRLLSDRFSAERPKGSFSTLEIQRTEQGDSAMYLCASSLIRQGQIFFGPGTRLTVL.

Ten or more counts support this clonotype. The chain is built from TRBV11-2 and TRBJ2-5, with TRBD2 matching 13 bases. The germline V gene encodes CDR1 SGHAT and CDR2 FQNNGV. V was clipped by 6 bases and J by 4 bases; unmatched bases: 8. The CDR3 contains 16 residues. In DNA form, the CDR3 reads TGTGCCAGCAGTCCCAACCGACTAGCGGGAGGAGAGACCCAGTACTTC. Its translation: CASSPNRLAGGETQYF.

This clonotype turned up a few times. V gene TRBV13 combines with J gene TRBJ1-6; 7 bases agree with TRBD1. The germline CDR1 and CDR2 sequences are PRHDT and FYEKMQ (reference sequence). The CDR3 contains 16 residues. With 5 bases clipped from V and 5 bases from J, the junction kept 9 bases outside the gene matches. CDR3 residues: CASSPRDRTHNSPLHF. The CDR3 nucleotides read TGTGCCAGCAGCCCCCGGGACAGAACCCATAATTCACCCCTCCACTTT.

This clonotype was found a few times. This chain connects TRBV10-3 to TRBJ1-1; D unclear. CDR3 size: 13 residues. Germline assignment: CDR1 ENHRY and CDR2 SYGVKD. V lost 5 bases and J lost 2, with 9 bases in between. The DNA for the CDR3 is TGTGCCATCAGTCGACACGGAAACACTGAAGCTTTCTTT. This gives the protein CAISRHGNTEAFF.

Turning to this clonotype: With a much larger clone just one base away, this may be a read error. The chain has TRBV28 and TRBJ2-3; D is undetermined. Deletions cut 3 bases from V and 1 base from J, with 29 bases between. Germline assignment: CDR1 MDHEN and CDR2 SYDVKM. This CDR3 has 21 residues. The CDR3: CASSFVLGRITLRPRTDTQYF. The DNA for the CDR3 is TGTGCCAGCAGTTTTGTATTGGGTCGGATCACCCTGCGCCCCCGCACAGATACGCAGTATTTT.

CDR3 amino acids: CAWSIGTAYGYTF. CDR3 nucleotides: TGTGCCTGGAGTATTGGGACAGCGTATGGCTACACCTTC. The V and J genes are TRBV30 and TRBJ1-2; 7 bases align to TRBD1. CDR1 and CDR2 (germline): GTSNPN, SVGIG (reference sequence). The V gene end was trimmed by 2 bases and the J gene end by 5 bases; junction bases not matched to a gene: 5. CDR3 length: 13 amino acids.

This clonotype was seen at least ten times. V gene TRBV5-1 combines with J gene TRBJ2-1; 7 bases align to TRBD2. The CDR3 is 14 residues long. The J segment lost 8 bases and the V segment lost 9 bases, leaving 14 bases of the junction unmatched. CDR1 is SGHRS, CDR2 YFSETQ, per germline. The CDR3 protein is CATSLADGRDEQFF. CDR3 in DNA: TGCGCCACTTCGCTAGCGGACGGGAGAGATGAGCAGTTCTTC.

The chain carries TRBV20-1 and TRBJ1-5; tentatively, D is TRBD1 (6 bases). Per germline, CDR1 DFQATT and CDR2 SNEGSKA (reference sequence). V gave up 0 bases and J gave up 4 bases, with 16 bases separating them. The CDR3 is made up of 16 amino acids. CDR3 sequence (DNA): TGCAGTGCTAGAGAGGATACAGGGACCGGAAATCAGCCCCAGCATTTT. It yields the protein CSAREDTGTGNQPQHF.

At least ten counts were recorded for this clonotype. V is TRBV5-1 and J is TRBJ1-1; 9 bases align to TRBD1. CDR1 is SGHRS and CDR2 is YFSETQ in the germline V gene. Germline trimming cut 4 bases from V and 1 base from J; bases unmatched to any gene: 11. The CDR3 extends over 17 amino acids. The CDR3 DNA reads as TGCGCCAGCAGCCACCGACAGGGGGGTTTCGGGAACACTGAAGCTTTCTTT. Its protein is CASSHRQGGFGNTEAFF.

The rearrangement joins TRBV5-6 to TRBJ1-5; weak D call: TRBD1 (6 bases). Looked up from germline, CDR1 is SGHDT and CDR2 is YYEEEE. V lost 3 bases to trimming and J lost 7 bases, with 14 bases between them. The CDR3 contains 14 residues. This CDR3 reads CASSSWGAAQPQHF. CDR3 DNA sequence: TGTGCCAGCAGCTCGTGGGGGGCGGCCCAGCCCCAGCATTTT.

This clonotype appeared many times. This chain uses TRBV5-1 with TRBJ2-1; D uncertain. CDR3 length equals 14 residues. Germline V CDR1 and CDR2: SGHRS, YFSETQ. Trimming stripped 2 bases from V and 7 bases from J, with 13 bases between. CDR3 in DNA: TGCGCCAGCAGCTTTGACGCCAGCCGAAATGAGCAGTTCTTC. This encodes CASSFDASRNEQFF.

As DNA, the CDR3 is TGTGCCAGCAGCCACCTAGGACTCCTCCGGAGGAATGAGCAGTTCTTC. Translation gives CASSHLGLLRRNEQFF. J is TRBJ2-1 and V is TRBV3-1; weak D call: TRBD2 (5 bases). V gave up 3 bases and J gave up 7 bases, with 19 bases separating them. CDR1 is LGHDT and CDR2 is YNNKEL in the germline V gene (reference sequence). There are 16 residues in the CDR3.

The chain combines TRBV2 with TRBJ2-5, with D possibly being TRBD1 (5 bases). Germline V gene sequence: CDR1 SNHLY, CDR2 FYNNEI. The CDR3 runs 10 residues. The V gene lost 7 bases and the J gene lost 9 bases, with 9 bases spanning the gap. CDR3 nucleotide sequence: TGTGCCAGCAAGGGGTTGGCCCAGTACTTC. Protein product: CASKGLAQYF.

The chain uses TRBV6-4 and TRBJ1-2, with D tentatively TRBD1 (5 bases). V lost 0 bases, J lost 12 bases, and 17 bases lay in between. The CDR3 length is 14 residues. Germline V gene sequence: CDR1 MRHNA, CDR2 SNTAGT. DNA for the CDR3: TGTGCCAGCAGTGACTCGTCAGGGCAGGGAATCCACACCTTC. It specifies CASSDSSGQGIHTF.

This clonotype was observed at least ten times. The chain combines TRBV20-1 with TRBJ2-7; 7 positions agree with TRBD1. Per germline, CDR1 DFQATT and CDR2 SNEGSKA (reference sequence). With 3 bases clipped from V and 6 bases from J, the junction kept 8 bases outside the gene matches. The CDR3 runs 13 residues. The CDR3 DNA sequence: TGCAGTGCTAGTTTTTTCGACAGGGCCGAGCAGTACTTC. Translation gives CSASFFDRAEQYF.

J is TRBJ2-5 and V is TRBV29-1, with 7 bases identical to TRBD1. This CDR3 region has 12 residues. V was pared by 6 bases and J by 0 bases, with 1 base of the junction left unmatched. Per germline, CDR1 SQVTM and CDR2 ANQGSEA. The CDR3 DNA follows: TGCAGCGTCGGGACAGACCAAGAGACCCAGTACTTC. Encoded protein: CSVGTDQETQYF.

This chain joins TRBV5-1 and TRBJ2-1, with D tentatively TRBD1 (6 bases). Germline V lookup: CDR1 SGHRS, CDR2 YFSETQ. The CDR3 spans 14 residues. Between the trimmed V and J ends, which lost 0 bases and 10 bases, there was a span of 14 bases. As DNA, the CDR3 is TGCGCCAGCAGCTTGGCTTTGCCCGGGACAGAGCAGTTCTTC. Amino acids: CASSLALPGTEQFF.